The following is a T cell receptor (beta chain) sequence with its context. This CDR3 spans 14 amino acids. Germline V gives CDR1 SGHDT, CDR2 YYEEEE. V lost 1 base and J 5 bases, leaving 13 bases between the germline ends. The data are from a study of shared clonotypes between healthy human individuals. The protocol was immunoSEQ multiplex PCR, while the TCRdb copy is restricted to in-frame clones and leaves out a portion. The profile covers about 770,000 clones, with over 60% appearing a single time and roughly 1.8% taken by the ten largest. This chain joins TRBV5-6 and TRBJ2-7; D is possibly TRBD2 (6 bases). The sequencing input was memory CD4+ T cells sorted from blood. Subset: CD45RA-negative fraction. This sequence originates from a woman aged 25 to 39 in good health. The CDR3 loop reads CASSLRLVAHEQYF. CDR3 nucleotides: TGTGCCAGCAGCTTGCGACTAGTCGCCCACGAGCAGTACTTC.